The T cell receptor (beta chain) under discussion was sequenced for a study of blood T cell repertoires in COVID-19. About the research overall: Sites across the United States, Italy and Spain contributed samples from acute and convalescent COVID-19. T cells, B-cell-depleted T cells, or PBMCs provided the cDNA or gDNA that served as material.

Authors' processing steps: The assay estimated nucleated cells by amplifying reference gene primers. Generated by immunoSEQ multiplex PCR, the TCRdb table keeps only in-frame clones and is missing some. That table gives V, J and clone size, and the DNA gave D and trimming. The data contain 150,000 to 200,000 clones, roughly 77% of them seen just once; the ten biggest clones take up about a tenth. This clone was counted only a few times. The TCR sequence derives from a human donor in a cohort sampled during active COVID-19. The specimen sequenced was peripheral blood.

CDR3 in amino acids: CASSLRGETQYF. Written as DNA, the CDR3 is TGTGCCAGCAGCCTCAGGGGGGAGACCCAGTACTTC. The chain is built from TRBV3-1 (or the pseudogene TRBV3-2) and TRBJ2-5, with TRBD1 identical over 7 bases. Unmatched junction bases numbered 1, after V lost 4 bases and J lost 5 bases. The length of the CDR3 is 12 residues. CDR1 is LGHDT, CDR2 YNNKEL, per germline (reference sequence).